These 27 T cell receptor beta chains originate from one sample sequenced in a study of a mutant IDH1 vaccine in newly diagnosed glioma. These receptors are not linked to any known antigen. TCRdb's copy holds only in-frame clones and misses some; the assay was immunoSEQ multiplex PCR. The repertoire holds about 56,000 clones, 75% to 90% seen once, with roughly 3% in the top ten. The sample's time point: week 47, end of study. With topical imiquimod, each dose of the vaccine consisted of 300 ug of mutant IDH1 20-mer peptide. The sample consisted of PBMCs, taken from a glioma patient whose treatment included an IDH1 peptide vaccine. Every receptor here comes from a woman in her forties or fifties with glioma.

The CDR3 DNA is TGTGCCAGCAGTAGCGGGGGGGCGGGCAAAAACATTCAGTACTTC. Its protein is CASSSGGAGKNIQYF. The chain recombines TRBV2 with TRBJ2-4; TRBD2 aligns across 10 bases. J was trimmed by 3 bases and V by 5 bases; bases with no gene match: 4. The CDR3 is made up of 15 amino acids. The germline CDR1 and CDR2 sequences are SNHLY and FYNNEI.

This clone came up a few times. The chain has TRBV19 and TRBJ1-1; no reliable D call. Germline V gene data show CDR1 as LNHDA and CDR2 as SQIVND (reference sequence). The CDR3 covers 13 residues. Trimming removed 6 bases from V and 1 base from J, with 9 bases in between. The CDR3 DNA follows: TGTGCCAGTAGCCCCGGGCCGAACACTGAAGCTTTCTTT. Translating gives CASSPGPNTEAFF.

The chain is built from TRBV7-9 and TRBJ2-7; tentatively, D is TRBD2 (7 bases). Germline V gives CDR1 SEHNR, CDR2 FQNEAQ (reference sequence). The CDR3 loop spans 17 amino acids. Trimming pared 1 base from V and 5 bases from J, leaving 21 bases between. The CDR3 spells CASSLGVGGTSPDEQYF. The CDR3 DNA sequence: TGTGCCAGCAGCTTAGGGGTGGGAGGGACATCCCCGGACGAGCAGTACTTC. Supplemented by reference TRBV7-9 and TRBJ2-7, the full variable domain reads DTGVSQNPRHKITKRGQNVTFRCDPISEHNRLYWYRQTLGQGPEFLTYFQNEAQLEKSRLLSDRFSAERPKGSFSTLEIQRTEQGDSAMYLCASSLGVGGTSPDEQYFGPGTRLTVT.

The V call is TRBV5-8, the J call TRBJ1-3; no firm D call. With 0 bases removed from V and 0 bases from J, the gap between germline ends came to 10 bases. The germline V gene encodes CDR1 SGHTS and CDR2 YDEGEE. The CDR3 consists of 16 residues. This chain's CDR3 is CASSLAFRNSGNTIYF. The CDR3 nucleotides are TGTGCCAGCAGCTTGGCGTTCAGAAACTCTGGAAACACCATATATTTT.

The V call is TRBV21-1, the J call TRBJ1-5. TRBV21-1 is a recognized pseudogene. This CDR3 is 18 amino acids long. The CDR3 nucleotides read TGTGCCAGCAGCAAATTCGGCCGGTTGAGTTGGAGCAATCAGCCCCAGCATTTT. This encodes CASSKFGRLSWSNQPQHF.

This chain's CDR3 is CASSLGQGVGTEAFF. In DNA, the CDR3 is TGTGCCAGCAGCTTGGGACAGGGGGTCGGGACTGAAGCTTTCTTT. The chain links TRBV5-4 to TRBJ1-1; 9 positions agree with TRBD1. Germline V gene lookup returns CDR1 SGHNT and CDR2 YYREEE (reference sequence). This CDR3 has 15 residues. Trimming at V came to 0 bases and at J to 5 bases, leaving 5 bases not matched to a gene.

A few counts support this clone. The chain carries TRBV11-2 and TRBJ2-7; tentative D call: TRBD1 (5 bases). CDR1 and CDR2 from the germline V gene are SGHAT and FQNNGV. CDR3 length: 13 residues. V lost 4 bases and J lost 2, with 9 bases in between. The CDR3 bases are TGTGCCAGCAGCTCCTCGACAGCCTACGAGCAGTACTTC. This sequence encodes CASSSSTAYEQYF.

The gene calls are TRBV18 and TRBJ2-5; D remains ambiguous. CDR1 is KGHSH and CDR2 is LQKENI in the germline V gene. The CDR3 spans 13 residues. The V end was cut by 0 bases, the J end by 1 base, with 3 bases between. CDR3 in DNA: TGTGCCAGCTCACCACCCTTCCAAGAGACCCAGTACTTC. It yields the protein CASSPPFQETQYF.

The chain uses TRBV5-1 and TRBJ1-3; D gene uncertain. Per the germline V gene, CDR1 is SGHRS and CDR2 is YFSETQ. The CDR3 totals 12 residues. The V gene lost 0 bases and the J gene lost 2 bases, with 0 bases spanning the gap. For the CDR3, the DNA is TGCGCCAGCAGCTTGGCTGGAAACACCATATATTTT. Translated, it gives CASSLAGNTIYF.

The genes are TRBV14 and TRBJ2-7; D is perhaps TRBD1 (6 bases). Germline assignment: CDR1 SGHDN and CDR2 FVKESK. Trimming pared 1 base from V and 7 bases from J, leaving 14 bases between. This CDR3 spans 14 amino acids. The CDR3 DNA reads as TGTGCCAGCAGCCAAGTACAGGGTCGGGGAGAGCAGTACTTC. This translates into CASSQVQGRGEQYF.

V and J are TRBV5-4 and TRBJ2-5; the D gene is possibly TRBD1 (5 bases). Germline CDR1 and CDR2: SGHNT and YYREEE (reference sequence). This CDR3 has 16 amino acids. V lost 0 bases and J 5 bases, leaving 17 bases between the germline ends. The CDR3: CASSLASGSRVETQYF. The CDR3 bases are TGTGCCAGCAGCTTGGCTTCAGGGTCCCGGGTGGAGACCCAGTACTTC.

The chain combines TRBV5-4 with TRBJ1-3; the match to TRBD1 covers 7 bases. This CDR3 has 16 residues. V lost 2 bases to trimming and J lost 0 bases; unmatched junction nucleotides: 5. Germline V gives CDR1 SGHNT, CDR2 YYREEE (reference sequence). The CDR3 here is CASSLRGPHSGNTIYF. In nucleotides, the CDR3 is TGTGCCAGCAGCTTAAGGGGGCCGCACTCTGGAAACACCATATATTTT.

The chain employs TRBV6-5 and TRBJ2-7; D is perhaps TRBD1 or TRBD2 (5 bases each). Per the germline V gene, CDR1 is MNHEY and CDR2 is SVGAGI. CDR3 length: 14 amino acids. Trimming removed 2 bases from V and 6 bases from J, with 14 bases in between. The CDR3 is CASSYKSGTGEQYF. CDR3 nucleotides: TGTGCCAGCAGTTACAAGTCAGGGACGGGCGAGCAGTACTTC.

The chain recombines TRBV7-2 with TRBJ2-2; 7 bases map to TRBD1. This CDR3 region has 15 residues. V trimming: 8 bases; J trimming: 4 bases; junction bases outside the gene matches: 10. Germline values: CDR1 SGHTA, CDR2 FQGNSA. The CDR3 protein is CASAPQGIITGELFF. The CDR3 DNA is TGTGCCAGCGCCCCACAGGGGATAATCACCGGGGAGCTGTTTTTT.

The chain joins TRBV6-7 to TRBJ1-5, with D perhaps matching TRBD1 (5 bases). TRBV6-7 is an ORF for which the function is uncertain. The CDR3 has 17 residues. V shed 6 bases and J shed 2 bases, with 20 bases lying between them. CDR3 loop: CASRAASPVGGNQPQHF. CDR3 in DNA: TGTGCCAGCAGAGCCGCAAGTCCCGTGGGGGGCAATCAGCCCCAGCATTTT.

The CDR3 DNA is TGCGCCAGCAGCCAAGATAAAGCGGGACAGAGATACTATGGCTACACCTTC. Translating it yields CASSQDKAGQRYYGYTF. This chain connects TRBV4-3 to TRBJ1-2; 7 bases fit TRBD1. Germline lookup yields CDR1 LGHNA and CDR2 YSLEER. The CDR3 has 17 amino acids. V shed 0 bases, J shed 3 bases, and the junction held 10 bases outside the gene matches.

The chain joins TRBV18 to TRBJ2-2; 8 nucleotides agree with TRBD1. CDR3 length equals 16 residues. V shed 0 bases and J 5 bases; nucleotides not matched to a gene: 5. Germline-derived CDR1 and CDR2 are KGHSH and LQKENI. The CDR3 sequence is CASSPPGRGQTGELFF. CDR3 DNA sequence: TGTGCCAGCTCACCACCGGGCAGGGGGCAGACCGGGGAGCTGTTTTTT. The variable domain in full, completed from reference TRBV18 and TRBJ2-2, reads NAGVMQNPRHLVRRRGQEARLRCSPMKGHSHVYWYRQLPEEGLKFMVYLQKENIIDESGMPKERFSAEFPKEGPSILRIQQVVRGDSAAYFCASSPPGRGQTGELFFGEGSRLTVL.

J is TRBJ1-2 and V is TRBV5-1; D gene ambiguous. The V end lost 0 bases, the J end lost 8 bases, and 11 bases lay between the germline ends. Looked up from germline, CDR1 is SGHRS and CDR2 is YFSETQ. The CDR3 runs 13 residues. CDR3: CASSLDPTEGYTF. CDR3 nucleotide sequence: TGCGCCAGCAGCTTGGACCCGACGGAGGGCTACACCTTC. The full variable domain, completed using reference TRBV5-1 and TRBJ1-2, is KAGVTQTPRYLIKTRGQQVTLSCSPISGHRSVSWYQQTPGQGLQFLFEYFSETQRNKGNFPGRFSGRQFSNSRSEMNVSTLELGDSALYLCASSLDPTEGYTFGSGTRLTVV.

The gene calls are TRBV5-1 and TRBJ1-1; D unresolved. The V gene's germline CDR1 is SGHRS and CDR2 YFSETQ. The CDR3 length is 13 residues. V was clipped by 4 bases and J by 1 base, with 8 bases between them. Here the CDR3 reads CASSDTANTEAFF. The CDR3, as DNA: TGCGCCAGCAGCGATACGGCGAACACTGAAGCTTTCTTT.

This clone was detected only a few times. The chain couples TRBV30 to TRBJ2-3, with 10 bases fitting TRBD2. With V trimmed by 0 bases and J by 5 bases, 5 bases remained unmatched. This CDR3 has 15 residues. CDR1 GTSNPN and CDR2 SVGIG come from the germline V gene (reference sequence). The CDR3 region is CAWSVLSGGEDTQYF. The CDR3 region has the DNA TGTGCCTGGAGTGTACTAAGCGGGGGGGAAGATACGCAGTATTTT.

The gene calls are TRBV28 and TRBJ1-5; weak D call: TRBD1 (6 bases). The CDR3 is 16 amino acids. The ends were cut back, 5 bases at V and 5 bases at J, with 19 bases in the middle. The germline gives CDR1 MDHEN, CDR2 SYDVKM. For the CDR3, the DNA is TGTGCCAGCAGTACAGGGACCTCCGGGGGCCATCAGCCCCAGCATTTT. This translates into CASSTGTSGGHQPQHF.

The chain links TRBV7-6 to TRBJ2-7, with 8 positions matching TRBD2. Germline CDR1 is SGHVS and CDR2 is FNYEAQ. This CDR3 contains 14 residues. Trimming at V came to 5 bases and at J to 4 bases, leaving 7 bases not matched to a gene. CDR3 nucleotide sequence: TGTGCCAGCAGCCTTAGCGGGGTCTTATACGAGCAGTACTTC. Amino acid sequence: CASSLSGVLYEQYF.

The genes are TRBV18 and TRBJ1-2; 8 nucleotides agree with TRBD1. Trimming took 6 bases from V and 2 from J; bases not matched to a gene: 5. The length of the CDR3 is 14 residues. Germline assignment: CDR1 KGHSH and CDR2 LQKENI. For the CDR3, the DNA is TGTGCCAGCTCGGCGGACAGGGAGAACTATGGCTACACCTTC. It is translated as CASSADRENYGYTF. The complete variable domain, with remaining parts taken from reference TRBV18 and TRBJ1-2, reads NAGVMQNPRHLVRRRGQEARLRCSPMKGHSHVYWYRQLPEEGLKFMVYLQKENIIDESGMPKERFSAEFPKEGPSILRIQQVVRGDSAAYFCASSADRENYGYTFGSGTRLTVV.

The chain recombines TRBV7-2 with TRBJ2-7, with D unclear. This CDR3 has 14 amino acids. Germline assignment: CDR1 SGHTA and CDR2 FQGNSA. Trimming took 1 base from V and 1 from J, leaving 8 bases between them. The CDR3 DNA reads TGTGCCAGCAGCTTAGGTAAGGGTTCCTACGAGCAGTACTTC. It translates to CASSLGKGSYEQYF.

In its sample, this clone was seen a few times. The chain has TRBV5-1 and TRBJ1-1; no definite D call. V shed 4 bases and J shed 11 bases, with 6 bases lying between them. The length of the CDR3 is 9 residues. From germline, CDR1 is SGHRS and CDR2 YFSETQ. This CDR3 is CASSALAFF. DNA for the CDR3: TGCGCCAGCAGCGCTTTGGCTTTCTTT.

This clone was detected only once. CDR3 region: CASSSSLSGATDTQYF. In DNA, the CDR3 is TGTGCCAGCAGCTCTAGCCTCAGCGGGGCCACAGATACGCAGTATTTT. The chain uses TRBV7-2 and TRBJ2-3; 7 nucleotides line up with TRBD2. The ends lost 4 bases at V and 2 bases at J; junction bases unmatched: 9. Germline loops: CDR1 SGHTA, CDR2 FQGNSA. This CDR3 contains 16 residues. Based on the CDR3 plus reference TRBV7-2 and TRBJ2-3, the full variable domain is GAGVSQSPSNKVTEKGKDVELRCDPISGHTALYWYRQSLGQGLEFLIYFQGNSAPDKSGLPSDRFSAERTGGSVSTLTIQRTQQEDSAVYLCASSSSLSGATDTQYFGPGTRLTVL.

The chain couples TRBV6-1 to TRBJ1-1; TRBD1 matches at 8 bases. There are 16 residues in the CDR3. V lost 2 bases and J lost 3; bases outside the gene matches: 8. The germline CDR1 and CDR2 sequences are MNHNS and SASEGT. For the CDR3, the DNA is TGTGCCAGCAGTGAAAAAGGACAGGGCGACCACACTGAAGCTTTCTTT. Protein sequence: CASSEKGQGDHTEAFF.